A single sample gave rise to the 18 T cell receptor beta chains below, sequenced in a study of T cell responses to AZD1222 COVID-19 vaccine. The repertoire was sequenced with immunoSEQ multiplex PCR; TCRdb's copy has only in-frame clones and lacks some. The top ten hold 5.1% of the sample, which has 140,000 or so clones, around 83% seen once. Specimen: peripheral blood, collected 28 days after the second AZD1222 dose. These receptors were obtained from an adult who received the AZD1222 COVID-19 vaccine.

This clone was observed a few times. The chain has TRBV7-9 and TRBJ1-1; D uncertain. The V gene's germline CDR1 is SEHNR and CDR2 FQNEAQ (reference sequence). This CDR3 contains 17 residues. The V and J ends lost 2 bases and 1 base respectively, with 17 bases between them. CDR3 DNA: TGTGCCAGCAGCTTACTGGGTATTGGTACCTCGAACACTGAAGCTTTCTTT. Its protein is CASSLLGIGTSNTEAFF. The full variable domain, its missing parts supplied by reference TRBV7-9 and TRBJ1-1, is DTGVSQNPRHKITKRGQNVTFRCDPISEHNRLYWYRQTLGQGPEFLTYFQNEAQLEKSRLLSDRFSAERPKGSFSTLEIQRTEQGDSAMYLCASSLLGIGTSNTEAFFGQGTRLTVV.

The chain links TRBV4-2 to TRBJ1-1, with D maybe TRBD1 (5 bases). Germline V CDR1 and CDR2: LGHNA, YNFKEQ. V was trimmed by 1 base and J by 2 bases, leaving 8 bases between them. This CDR3 region has 14 residues. Here the CDR3 DNA reads TGTGCCAGCAGCCAAGGGGGACCTAACACTGAAGCTTTCTTT. Translated: CASSQGGPNTEAFF.

CDR3 sequence: CASRVNFSGNTIYF. In DNA, the CDR3 is TGTGCCAGCAGGGTGAATTTCTCTGGAAACACCATATATTTT. The chain uses TRBV6-5 and TRBJ1-3; D is unclear. The V and J ends lost 6 bases and 0 bases respectively, with 9 bases between them. The CDR3 spans 14 residues. Germline lookup yields CDR1 MNHEY and CDR2 SVGAGI.

The V and J genes are TRBV28 and TRBJ2-1; 8 nucleotides match TRBD1. Germline V gene lookup returns CDR1 MDHEN and CDR2 SYDVKM. This CDR3 has 15 amino acids. With 3 bases clipped from V and 10 bases from J, the junction kept 11 bases outside the gene matches. The CDR3 here is CASSFLAGGVNEQFF. CDR3 nucleotide sequence: TGTGCCAGCAGTTTCTTGGCAGGGGGCGTAAACGAGCAGTTCTTC.

The chain links TRBV5-4 to TRBJ2-1; D is uncertain. Trimming took off 2 bases at V and 0 bases at J, with 9 bases between the two ends. The CDR3 length is 15 residues. From germline, CDR1 is SGHNT and CDR2 YYREEE (reference sequence). CDR3 coding DNA: TGTGCCAGCAGCTTCGACTGGAGCTCCTACAATGAGCAGTTCTTC. It codes for CASSFDWSSYNEQFF.

The rearrangement links TRBV18 to TRBJ2-1; D is unresolved. Germline CDR1 KGHSH, CDR2 LQKENI. CDR3 length: 13 residues. Trimming shortened V by 3 bases and J by 5 bases, and 8 bases separated the two germline ends. The CDR3 here is CASSPSEDNEQFF. CDR3 sequence (DNA): TGTGCCAGCTCACCGTCCGAGGACAATGAGCAGTTCTTC.

This clone has only one observation. The V gene is TRBV6-6, the J gene TRBJ1-6; unclear D gene. This CDR3 is built from 11 residues. Between the trimmed V and J ends, which lost 4 bases and 10 bases, there was a span of 5 bases. Germline values: CDR1 MNHNY, CDR2 SVGAGI (reference sequence). The CDR3 sequence: CASSSRSPLHF. The CDR3 DNA sequence: TGTGCCAGCAGTTCCCGATCACCCCTCCACTTT.

The DNA of the CDR3 is TGTGCCAGCAGTGAACTTGGCCCTCTGGGAGAAGCTTTCTTT. It encodes CASSELGPLGEAFF. The rearrangement uses TRBV25-1 and TRBJ1-1; D remains unclear. CDR1 is MGHDK and CDR2 is SYGVNS in the germline V gene. The CDR3 has 14 amino acids. Deletions cut 2 bases from V and 8 bases from J, with 15 bases between.

This clone was seen once. The J gene is TRBJ1-1, the V gene TRBV11-2; unclear D gene. Trimming took off 6 bases at V and 0 bases at J, with 8 bases between the two ends. CDR3 length equals 13 residues. Germline V gene sequence: CDR1 SGHAT, CDR2 FQNNGV. In DNA form, the CDR3 reads TGTGCCAGCAGGCCCGACTTGAACACTGAAGCTTTCTTT. Its translation is CASRPDLNTEAFF.

By sample share, this clone is medium-sized. This chain uses TRBV6-6 with TRBJ1-2, with D possibly TRBD1 on 6 matching bases. Germline lookup yields CDR1 MNHNY and CDR2 SVGAGI (reference sequence). V was pared by 2 bases and J by 6 bases, with 10 bases between. The CDR3 loop spans 13 amino acids. The CDR3, as DNA: TGTGCCAGCAGTTACATAGGGACACATGGCTACACCTTC. It translates to CASSYIGTHGYTF.

Comment on this clone: The junction shows a germline mismatch at one end, possibly a read error. V and J are TRBV9 and TRBJ2-1; 8 positions match TRBD2. The CDR3 extends over 13 amino acids. Per germline, CDR1 SGDLS and CDR2 YYNGEE. The CDR3 is CANSGGLNNEQFF. The DNA of the CDR3 is TGTGCCAACAGCGGGGGACTAAACAATGAGCAGTTCTTC.

The chain couples TRBV7-6 to TRBJ1-4; D may be TRBD1 (6 bases). CDR3 length: 16 residues. Looked up from germline, CDR1 is SGHVS and CDR2 is FNYEAQ. Between the trimmed V and J ends, which lost 0 bases and 4 bases, there was a span of 12 bases. Here the CDR3 reads CASSLAGGAINEKLFF. In DNA, the CDR3 is TGTGCCAGCAGCTTAGCGGGGGGGGCCATTAATGAAAAACTGTTTTTT.

This clone appeared a few times. The chain links TRBV7-8 to TRBJ2-2, with D perhaps TRBD2 (6 bases). V was pared by 2 bases and J by 0 bases, with 10 bases between. CDR3 size: 16 residues. CDR1 is SGHVS, CDR2 FQNEAQ, per germline. The CDR3 nucleotides are TGTGCCAGCAGCTTACTCGGAGGGCCGAACACCGGGGAGCTGTTTTTT. Its translation is CASSLLGGPNTGELFF. Complete variable domain (other parts from reference TRBV7-8 and TRBJ2-2): GAGVSQSPRYKVAKRGQDVALRCDPISGHVSLFWYQQALGQGPEFLTYFQNEAQLDKSGLPSDRFFAERPEGSVSTLKIQRTQQEDSAVYLCASSLLGGPNTGELFFGEGSRLTVL.

V and J are TRBV12-3 or TRBV12-4 and TRBJ1-3; D remains ambiguous. The germline V and J ends were trimmed by 1 base and 8 bases, with 9 bases remaining between them. The CDR3 consists of 13 residues. CDR3 DNA sequence: TGTGCCAGCAGTTTAGGGGCGGAGTACACCATATATTTT. It yields the protein CASSLGAEYTIYF.

CDR3 bases: TGTGCCAGCAGCCTGGACAGGGTAAGATTCACTGAAGCTTTCTTT. It encodes CASSLDRVRFTEAFF. This rearrangement joins TRBV2 to TRBJ1-1, with 8 bases matching TRBD1. Germline-derived CDR1 and CDR2 are SNHLY and FYNNEI. The CDR3 is 15 residues long. With 6 bases clipped from V and 4 bases from J, the junction kept 10 bases outside the gene matches.

The chain carries TRBV6-5 and TRBJ1-4, with D perhaps TRBD1 (5 bases). The length of the CDR3 is 14 residues. Between the trimmed V and J ends, which lost 8 bases and 7 bases, there was a span of 17 bases. Germline V gene sequence: CDR1 MNHEY, CDR2 SVGAGI. The CDR3 DNA is TGTGCCAGCTCCCCTGGGGCCTTAGGTGAAAAACTGTTTTTT. Translated: CASSPGALGEKLFF.

V is TRBV6-5 and J is TRBJ2-3, with D unclear. This CDR3 spans 15 amino acids. V lost 7 bases and J 0 bases, leaving 14 bases between the germline ends. CDR1 MNHEY and CDR2 SVGAGI come from the germline V gene. CDR3 sequence: CASTRLSTSTDTQYF. The CDR3 DNA reads as TGTGCCAGCACCCGACTGAGTACTAGCACAGATACGCAGTATTTT.

The chain combines TRBV30 with TRBJ1-6; D might be TRBD1 (5 bases). The V and J ends lost 3 bases and 2 bases respectively, with 11 bases between them. The CDR3 totals 15 residues. Germline CDR1 and CDR2: GTSNPN and SVGIG (reference sequence). The CDR3 DNA reads as TGTGCCTGGAGACCCGGGGGTACCTATAATTCACCCCTCCACTTT. Its protein is CAWRPGGTYNSPLHF.